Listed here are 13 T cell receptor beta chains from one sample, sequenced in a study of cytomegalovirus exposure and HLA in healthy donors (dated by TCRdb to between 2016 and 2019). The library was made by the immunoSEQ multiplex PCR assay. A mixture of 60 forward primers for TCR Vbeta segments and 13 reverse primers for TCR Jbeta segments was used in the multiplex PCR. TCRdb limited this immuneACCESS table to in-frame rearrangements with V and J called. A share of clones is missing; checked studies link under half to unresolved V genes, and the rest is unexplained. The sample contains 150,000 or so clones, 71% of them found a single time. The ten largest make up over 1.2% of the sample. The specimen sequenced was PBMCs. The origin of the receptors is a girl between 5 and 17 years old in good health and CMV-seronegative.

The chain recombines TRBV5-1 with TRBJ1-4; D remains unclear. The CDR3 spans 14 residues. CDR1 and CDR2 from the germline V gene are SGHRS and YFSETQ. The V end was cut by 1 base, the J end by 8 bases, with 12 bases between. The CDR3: CASSLSASGEKLFF. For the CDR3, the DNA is TGCGCCAGCAGCTTGTCAGCCTCCGGGGAAAAACTGTTTTTT.

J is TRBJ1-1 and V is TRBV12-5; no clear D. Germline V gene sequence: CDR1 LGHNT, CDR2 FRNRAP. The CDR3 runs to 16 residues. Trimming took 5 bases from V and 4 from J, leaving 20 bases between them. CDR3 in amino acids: CASGLGIDPSGTEAFF. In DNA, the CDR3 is TGTGCTAGTGGTCTCGGGATTGACCCTAGTGGCACTGAAGCTTTCTTT.

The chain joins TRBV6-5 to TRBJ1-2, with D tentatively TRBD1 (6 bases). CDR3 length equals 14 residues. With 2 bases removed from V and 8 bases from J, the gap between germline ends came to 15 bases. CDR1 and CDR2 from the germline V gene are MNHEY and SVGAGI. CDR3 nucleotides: TGTGCCAGCAGTTACCGAAGCAGGGGAGCCGGCTACACCTTC. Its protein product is CASSYRSRGAGYTF.

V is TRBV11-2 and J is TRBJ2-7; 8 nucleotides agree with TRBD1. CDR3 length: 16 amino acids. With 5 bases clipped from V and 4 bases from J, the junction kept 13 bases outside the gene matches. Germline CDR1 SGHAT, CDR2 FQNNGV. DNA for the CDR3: TGTGCCAGCAGCCAGGCTGGACGCAGGGGGCTTTACGAGCAGTACTTC. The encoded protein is CASSQAGRRGLYEQYF.

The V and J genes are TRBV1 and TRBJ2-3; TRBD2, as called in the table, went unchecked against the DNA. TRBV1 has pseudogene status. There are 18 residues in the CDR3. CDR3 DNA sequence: TGCACCAGCAGCCAAGAAGGGCCGGGCGGGGGGGCAACAGATACGCAGTATTTT. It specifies CTSSQEGPGGGATDTQYF.

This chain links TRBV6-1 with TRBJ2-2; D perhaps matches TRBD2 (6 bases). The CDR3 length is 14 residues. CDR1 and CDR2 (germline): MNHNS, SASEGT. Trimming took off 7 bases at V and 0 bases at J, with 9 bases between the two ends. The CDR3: CASMRGANTGELFF. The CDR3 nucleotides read TGTGCCAGCATGCGGGGCGCGAACACCGGGGAGCTGTTTTTT.

In DNA form, the CDR3 reads TGTGCCAGCAGCTTGGAGGAGGGAGACACTGAAGCTTTCTTT. This translates into CASSLEEGDTEAFF. The chain employs TRBV5-6 and TRBJ1-1; D gene uncertain. V dropped 0 bases and J dropped 3 bases, with 9 bases sitting between them. CDR3 length: 14 amino acids. Germline values: CDR1 SGHDT, CDR2 YYEEEE.

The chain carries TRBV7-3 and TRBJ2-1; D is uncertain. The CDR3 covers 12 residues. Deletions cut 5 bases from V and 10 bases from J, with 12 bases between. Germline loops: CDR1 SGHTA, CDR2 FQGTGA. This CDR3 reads CASSTGANEQFF. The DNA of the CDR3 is TGTGCCAGCAGCACGGGTGCGAACGAGCAGTTCTTC. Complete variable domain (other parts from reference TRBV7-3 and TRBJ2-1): GAGVSQTPSNKVTEKGKYVELRCDPISGHTALYWYRQSLGQGPEFLIYFQGTGAADDSGLPNDRFFAVRPEGSVSTLKIQRTERGDSAVYLCASSTGANEQFFGPGTRLTVL.

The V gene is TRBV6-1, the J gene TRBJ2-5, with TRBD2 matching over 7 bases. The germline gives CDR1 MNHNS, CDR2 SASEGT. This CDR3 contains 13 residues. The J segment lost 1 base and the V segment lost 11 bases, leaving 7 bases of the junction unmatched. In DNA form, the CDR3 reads TGTGCCGGCGGGGGTTGGGGCCAAGAGACCCAGTACTTC. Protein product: CAGGGWGQETQYF.

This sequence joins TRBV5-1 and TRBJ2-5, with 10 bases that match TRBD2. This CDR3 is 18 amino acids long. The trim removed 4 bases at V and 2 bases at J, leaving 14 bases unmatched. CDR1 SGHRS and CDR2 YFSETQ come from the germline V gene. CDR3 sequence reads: CASSALSGGVQIQETQYF. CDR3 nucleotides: TGCGCCAGCAGCGCCCTGAGCGGGGGGGTACAAATACAAGAGACCCAGTACTTC.

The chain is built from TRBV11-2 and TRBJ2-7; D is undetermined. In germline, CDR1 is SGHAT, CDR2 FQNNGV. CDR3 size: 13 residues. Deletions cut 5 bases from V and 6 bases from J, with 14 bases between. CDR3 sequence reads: CASSPRRHPEQYF. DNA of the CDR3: TGTGCCAGCAGCCCGCGTCGCCATCCCGAGCAGTACTTC.

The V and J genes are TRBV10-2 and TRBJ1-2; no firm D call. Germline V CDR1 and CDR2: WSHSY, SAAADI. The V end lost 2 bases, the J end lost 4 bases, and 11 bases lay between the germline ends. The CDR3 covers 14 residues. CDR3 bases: TGCGCCAGCAGTGAGATGGAACAGTTCTATGGCTACACCTTC. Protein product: CASSEMEQFYGYTF.

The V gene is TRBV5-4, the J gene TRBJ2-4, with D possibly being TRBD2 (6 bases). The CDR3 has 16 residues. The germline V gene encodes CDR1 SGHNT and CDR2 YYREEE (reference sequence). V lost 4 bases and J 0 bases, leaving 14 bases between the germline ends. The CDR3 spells CASSPPGSSAKNIQYF. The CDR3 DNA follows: TGTGCCAGCAGCCCCCCCGGGAGCTCAGCCAAAAACATTCAGTACTTC.